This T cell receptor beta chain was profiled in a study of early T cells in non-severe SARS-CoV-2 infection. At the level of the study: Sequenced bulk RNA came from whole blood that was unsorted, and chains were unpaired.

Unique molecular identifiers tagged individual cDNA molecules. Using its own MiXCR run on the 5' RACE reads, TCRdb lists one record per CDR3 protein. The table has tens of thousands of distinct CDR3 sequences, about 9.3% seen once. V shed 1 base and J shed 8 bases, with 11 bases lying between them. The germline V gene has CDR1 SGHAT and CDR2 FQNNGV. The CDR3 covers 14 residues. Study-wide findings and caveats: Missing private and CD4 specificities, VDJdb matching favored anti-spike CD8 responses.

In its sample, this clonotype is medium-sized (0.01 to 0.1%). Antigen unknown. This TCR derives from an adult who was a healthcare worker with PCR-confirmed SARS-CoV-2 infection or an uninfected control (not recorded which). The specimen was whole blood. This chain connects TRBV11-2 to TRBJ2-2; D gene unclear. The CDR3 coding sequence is TGTGCCAGCAGCTTAGCCCATGGGGTAGGGGAGCTGTTTTTT. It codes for CASSLAHGVGELFF. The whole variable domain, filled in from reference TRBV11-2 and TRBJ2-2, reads EAGVAQSPRYKIIEKRQSVAFWCNPISGHATLYWYQQILGQGPKLLIQFQNNGVVDDSQLPKDRFSAERLKGVDSTLKIQPAKLEDSAVYLCASSLAHGVGELFFGEGSRLTVL.